A single sample is the source of the 17 T cell receptor beta chains below, sequenced in a study of blood T cell repertoires in COVID-19. Method: immunoSEQ multiplex PCR; TCRdb's copy keeps in-frame clones and lacks some. This table has approximately 170,000 clones, more than 85% appearing once. Sample: peripheral blood. These TCRs come from an elderly woman with COVID-19, enrolled during active disease.

This clone has only a few counts. V gene TRBV6-1 combines with J gene TRBJ1-1; D remains ambiguous. CDR3 length: 13 amino acids. V lost 1 base, J lost 2 bases, and 5 bases lay in between. CDR1 and CDR2 from the germline V gene are MNHNS and SASEGT. For the CDR3, the DNA is TGTGCCAGCAGTGAAGTACTTAACACTGAAGCTTTCTTT. It yields the protein CASSEVLNTEAFF.

The rearrangement uses TRBV28 and TRBJ1-6; weak D call: TRBD1 (5 bases). In germline, CDR1 is MDHEN, CDR2 SYDVKM. The CDR3 length is 15 residues. The V and J ends lost 3 bases and 7 bases respectively, with 13 bases between them. The CDR3 coding sequence is TGTGCCAGCAGTTTCGTGACAGCCGGGAATTCACCCCTCCACTTT. Protein sequence: CASSFVTAGNSPLHF. The full variable domain, rest sourced from reference TRBV28 and TRBJ1-6, is DVKVTQSSRYLVKRTGEKVFLECVQDMDHENMFWYRQDPGLGLRLIYFSYDVKMKEKGDIPEGYSVSREKKERFSLILESASTNQTSMYLCASSFVTAGNSPLHFGNGTRLTVT.

This clone was picked up a small number of times. The chain recombines TRBV7-2 with TRBJ1-6, with a weak D call TRBD1 (5 bases). The CDR3 sequence is 15 residues long. With 1 base removed from V and 7 bases from J, the gap between germline ends came to 11 bases. From germline, CDR1 is SGHTA and CDR2 FQGNSA. CDR3 in DNA: TGTGCCAGCAGCTTAGTTGGGGAGGGGAATTCACCCCTCCACTTT. The encoded protein is CASSLVGEGNSPLHF.

This chain uses TRBV5-8 with TRBJ2-7; no clear D. Germline CDR1 SGHTS, CDR2 YDEGEE. Trimming took 6 bases from V and 2 from J, leaving 15 bases between them. The CDR3 runs to 14 residues. The CDR3 DNA is TGTGCCAGCATCCCCCCGCACTTCGCCTACGAGCAGTACTTC. This encodes CASIPPHFAYEQYF.

The chain has TRBV19 and TRBJ1-4; no firm D call. Germline CDR1 reads LNHDA; CDR2 reads SQIVND (reference sequence). Trimming left V 7 bases short and J 4 bases short, with 7 bases between. The length of the CDR3 is 12 residues. CDR3 protein: CASTRRNEKLFF. The CDR3 bases are TGTGCCAGTACGCGGCGTAATGAAAAACTGTTTTTT.

The rearrangement links TRBV5-5 to TRBJ1-4, with D unresolved. This CDR3 comprises 13 residues. Germline V gene data show CDR1 as SGHKS and CDR2 as YYEKEE (reference sequence). V shed 4 bases and J shed 3 bases, with 7 bases lying between them. The CDR3 coding sequence is TGTGCCAGCAGCCTGCAGTCTAATGAAAAACTGTTTTTT. Translation gives CASSLQSNEKLFF. Full variable domain (missing parts from reference TRBV5-5 and TRBJ1-4): DAGVTQSPTHLIKTRGQQVTLRCSPISGHKSVSWYQQVLGQGPQFIFQYYEKEERGRGNFPDRFSARQFPNYSSELNVNALLLGDSALYLCASSLQSNEKLFFGSGTQLSVL.

The J gene is TRBJ2-5, the V gene TRBV4-2; 7 bases fit TRBD1. With V trimmed by 1 base and J by 4 bases, 6 bases remained unmatched. This CDR3 comprises 15 residues. Germline V lookup: CDR1 LGHNA, CDR2 YNFKEQ. CDR3 in DNA: TGTGCCAGCAGCCAAGTCTGGACAGGCTCAGAGACCCAGTACTTC. Translating it yields CASSQVWTGSETQYF.

This chain uses TRBV5-5 with TRBJ1-5, with D hard to call. From germline, CDR1 is SGHKS and CDR2 YYEKEE (reference sequence). The CDR3 contains 18 residues. V was pared by 0 bases and J by 0 bases, with 16 bases between. CDR3 residues: CASSLEYQSRYSNQPQHF. The DNA of the CDR3 is TGTGCCAGCAGCTTGGAGTACCAATCGCGGTATAGCAATCAGCCCCAGCATTTT.

This sequence joins TRBV28 and TRBJ1-5; weak D call: TRBD1 (5 bases). V was pared by 2 bases and J by 5 bases, with 16 bases between. Germline CDR1 is MDHEN and CDR2 is SYDVKM. The CDR3 has 16 residues. In DNA form, the CDR3 reads TGTGCCAGCAGTTTAGGAGGGGCGAGGAGTGATCAGCCCCAGCATTTT. It encodes CASSLGGARSDQPQHF.

The genes are TRBV12-3 or TRBV12-4 and TRBJ2-3; the D gene is possibly TRBD2 (5 bases). V was cut by 7 bases and J by 4 bases, with 12 bases left in between. The CDR3 is made up of 13 amino acids. As DNA, the CDR3 is TGTGCCAGCAATCACGGAGGATCAGATACGCAGTATTTT. This encodes CASNHGGSDTQYF.

V gene TRBV4-3 combines with J gene TRBJ2-1; 7 bases are shared with TRBD2. This CDR3 has 15 amino acids. V lost 3 bases to trimming and J lost 5 bases; unmatched junction nucleotides: 7. CDR1 and CDR2 (germline): LGHNA, YSLEER. DNA for the CDR3: TGCGCCAGCAGCCAGGGTCCTAGCGGCGACAATGAGCAGTTCTTC. Its protein is CASSQGPSGDNEQFF.

The CDR3 loop is CASSTLAGVYEQYF. As DNA, the CDR3 is TGTGCCAGCAGCACACTAGCGGGAGTCTACGAGCAGTACTTC. This sequence joins TRBV6-2 or TRBV6-3 and TRBJ2-7; 11 bases are shared with TRBD2. V lost 6 bases, J lost 3 bases, and 4 bases stayed unmatched. The CDR3 length is 14 residues. The germline gives CDR1 MNHEY, CDR2 SVGEGT.

This clone appeared a single time. The rearrangement joins TRBV19 to TRBJ2-5; D is unclear. Germline V gene data show CDR1 as LNHDA and CDR2 as SQIVND (reference sequence). Trimming took off 3 bases at V and 7 bases at J, with 12 bases between the two ends. The CDR3 consists of 13 residues. DNA of the CDR3: TGTGCCAGTAGTATCTCCGTCGAGCGGACCCAGTACTTC. Amino acids: CASSISVERTQYF.

The rearrangement uses TRBV4-3 and TRBJ2-1; D not resolved. From germline, CDR1 is LGHNA and CDR2 YSLEER. This CDR3 is 21 amino acids long. Deletions cut 0 bases from V and 0 bases from J, with 24 bases between. The CDR3 nucleotides read TGCGCCAGCAGCCAAGATTTCTATATGGGTCAGCAGGTTGGCTCCTACAATGAGCAGTTCTTC. Protein product: CASSQDFYMGQQVGSYNEQFF.

The chain couples TRBV7-2 to TRBJ2-5, with 10 bases identical to TRBD1. This CDR3 comprises 17 residues. Germline CDR1 reads SGHTA; CDR2 reads FQGNSA. V shed 5 bases, J shed 4 bases, and the junction held 13 bases outside the gene matches. CDR3: CASSNGKTGGVGETQYF. The CDR3 bases are TGTGCCAGCAGCAACGGGAAGACAGGGGGCGTAGGAGAGACCCAGTACTTC.

The gene calls are TRBV2 and TRBJ1-4, with D perhaps TRBD1 (5 bases). The CDR3 covers 16 residues. The germline CDR1 and CDR2 sequences are SNHLY and FYNNEI. V was shortened by 8 bases and J by 5 bases, with 21 bases between the two germline ends. The CDR3 region is CASRVDSALQNEKLFF. CDR3 nucleotide sequence: TGTGCCAGCCGTGTAGACAGCGCCCTTCAAAATGAAAAACTGTTTTTT.

This chain joins TRBV28 and TRBJ2-2, with TRBD1 as a possible D gene (6 bases). The CDR3 contains 16 residues. The V gene's germline CDR1 is MDHEN and CDR2 SYDVKM. V was cut by 5 bases and J by 1 base, with 14 bases left in between. The CDR3 here is CASSPTGTLNTGELFF. CDR3 nucleotides: TGTGCCAGCAGTCCCACCGGGACACTGAACACCGGGGAGCTGTTTTTT.